This TCR beta chain was sequenced during a study of T-cell memory formation after mild COVID-19. MiXCR, applied by TCRdb to the 5' RACE reads, yields one record per CDR3 protein. The table shows roughly 300,000 distinct CDR3 sequences, with approximately 8% occurring only once. This CDR3 has 18 amino acids. V was pared by 5 bases and J by 0 bases, with 10 bases of the junction left unmatched. Per the germline V gene, CDR1 is SGHTA and CDR2 is FQGTGA. This receptor was taken from a man in his late teens or twenties who had mild COVID-19 (a few samples of this study predate the infection). Cell type and time point are not known. The rearrangement uses TRBV7-3 and TRBJ1-3; TRBD1 matches 10 bases. Sequences were obtained from PBMCs or a T cell subset sorted from them (not recorded which). This CDR3 is CASSPGGTGALSGNTIYF. Here the CDR3 DNA reads TGTGCCAGCAGCCCAGGAGGGACAGGGGCCCTCTCTGGAAACACCATATATTTT. Full variable domain (remainder filled in from reference TRBV7-3 and TRBJ1-3): GAGVSQTPSNKVTEKGKYVELRCDPISGHTALYWYRQSLGQGPEFLIYFQGTGAADDSGLPNDRFFAVRPEGSVSTLKIQRTERGDSAVYLCASSPGGTGALSGNTIYFGEGSWLTVV.